What follows are 8 T cell receptor beta chains derived from one specimen sequenced in a study of regulatory T cells in long-lasting Graves disease (TCRdb year 2021). The library was generated by multiplex PCR. The sample was run on an Illumina HiSeq 4000. CDR3 regions were amplified by Arm-PCR with iRepertoire HTBI primers to construct TCR beta libraries. The raw public reads went through TCRdb reprocessing: fastp at Q25, MiXCR clone calling, in-frame beta chains kept. Merged by CDR3 protein, the rows form single entries marked with the most common genes and DNA. This sample lists some 240,000 distinct CDR3 sequences; roughly a fifth were detected once. About an eighth of the sample lies in the top ten. The time point label here, explained by the study, means: newly diagnosed GD, antithyroid drugs for less than 3 months. For both TCR sequencing and RNA sequencing, RNA was extracted from PBMCs in TRIzol.

These same records also appear under a second study, on T cells in Graves' hyperthyroidism and ophthalmopathy.

Here the sequenced sample was peripheral blood mononuclear cells (PBMCs), taken at new diagnosis, from a patient treated with antithyroid drugs. These receptors were obtained from a woman aged 30 to 39 with Graves disease. Donor details come from another sample of the same person, matched by shared clones.

This clonotype has a count of ten or more. V and J are TRBV6-5 and TRBJ1-1; D call uncertain. This CDR3 region has 15 residues. Between the trimmed V and J ends, which lost 0 bases and 1 base, there was a span of 9 bases. Germline CDR1 and CDR2: MNHEY and SVGAGI. The CDR3: CASSYSSTGNTEAFF. In DNA form, the CDR3 reads TGTGCCAGCAGTTACTCGTCGACGGGGAACACTGAAGCTTTCTTT.

This clonotype was seen at least ten times. The CDR3 protein is CASSLYGYEQYF. CDR3 nucleotide sequence: TGTGCCAGCAGTTTATACGGCTACGAGCAGTACTTC. The chain joins TRBV28 to TRBJ2-7; D uncertain. The CDR3 has 12 amino acids. The germline CDR1 and CDR2 sequences are MDHEN and SYDVKM. Trimming shortened V by 1 base and J by 3 bases, and 4 bases separated the two germline ends.

This clonotype was seen only a few times. The J gene is TRBJ2-7, the V gene TRBV2; tentatively, D is TRBD2 (5 bases). The CDR3 loop spans 13 amino acids. Germline V gives CDR1 SNHLY, CDR2 FYNNEI. V was clipped by 6 bases and J by 3 bases, with 12 bases between them. CDR3 residues: CASSVGAGYEQYF. For the CDR3, the DNA is TGTGCCAGCAGCGTGGGAGCCGGCTACGAGCAGTACTTC.

The V call is TRBV27, the J call TRBJ2-7, with 7 bases fitting TRBD1. The V gene's germline CDR1 is MNHEY and CDR2 SMNVEV (reference sequence). The V gene end was trimmed by 5 bases and the J gene end by 3 bases; junction bases not matched to a gene: 7. The CDR3 has 14 amino acids. The CDR3 here is CASSLVGQIYEQYF. As DNA, the CDR3 is TGTGCCAGCAGTCTCGTGGGACAGATCTACGAGCAGTACTTC.

This clonotype appeared many times. The chain couples TRBV7-6 to TRBJ1-5; the match to TRBD1 covers 8 bases. Germline V gene sequence: CDR1 SGHVS, CDR2 FNYEAQ. The junction had 9 bases not matched to a gene; V was cut back by 5 bases and J by 6 bases. This CDR3 comprises 15 residues. CDR3 sequence reads: CASSLGDRLIQPQHF. In DNA, the CDR3 is TGTGCCAGCAGCCTTGGGGACAGGTTGATTCAGCCCCAGCATTTT.

The J gene is TRBJ1-1, the V gene TRBV6-2 or TRBV6-3, with 10 positions matching TRBD1. The trim removed 6 bases at V and 1 base at J, leaving 11 bases unmatched. The V gene's germline CDR1 is MNHEY and CDR2 SVGEGT. The length of the CDR3 is 17 residues. For the CDR3, the DNA is TGTGCCAGCAGCCCCCGGGACAGGGGCCTGTCGAACACTGAAGCTTTCTTT. This translates into CASSPRDRGLSNTEAFF.

This clonotype was counted many times. This chain uses TRBV7-9 with TRBJ2-3; D unresolved. The germline V gene has CDR1 SEHNR and CDR2 FQNEAQ (reference sequence). V shed 1 base and J shed 0 bases, with 17 bases lying between them. The length of the CDR3 is 18 residues. The CDR3 nucleotides are TGTGCCAGCAGCTTAGTTCGCGTTAGTTCTCCTAGCACAGATACGCAGTATTTT. It codes for CASSLVRVSSPSTDTQYF.

This clonotype was observed at least ten times. A junction boundary mismatches the germline segment, possibly from a read error. For the CDR3, the DNA is TGTGCCAGCACTGACGACAGGTCCTACTCCGACGAGCAGTACTTC. Translating it yields CASTDDRSYSDEQYF. The V and J genes are TRBV7-9 and TRBJ2-7, with a possible D match to TRBD1 (6 bases). Per the germline V gene, CDR1 is SEHNR and CDR2 is FQNEAQ (reference sequence). CDR3 length equals 15 residues.